This T cell receptor beta chain was retrieved from a study of T cells in localized non-small cell lung cancer. Regarding this clone: Antigen specificity is unknown.

This CDR3 comprises 15 residues. V was pared by 6 bases and J by 0 bases, with 6 bases of the junction left unmatched. Germline loops: CDR1 SGHVS, CDR2 FQNEAQ. Whole-study findings and limits: A median of about 54 of the top 100 tumor clones appeared in adjacent lung, which was paired and uninvolved. Because researchers sequenced only one region of the tumor, heterogeneity is still possible. In uninvolved adjacent lung, T cell clonality reached its highest value, exceeding tumor. Elevated circulating T cell density in blood was associated with longer overall survival.

Clones were sequenced by immunoSEQ multiplex PCR, and TCRdb holds only the in-frame ones, with some missing. The sample has over 55,000 clones; 85% to 90% are singletons. The receptor's source is a woman aged 35 to 69 with stage I lung adenocarcinoma. This chain uses TRBV7-8 with TRBJ2-7; 9 bases agree with TRBD1. The material was peripheral blood, obtained before any cancer treatment. The CDR3 is CASRVGTGSSYEQYF. CDR3 DNA sequence: TGTGCCAGCAGGGTAGGGACAGGGAGCTCCTACGAGCAGTACTTC. Full variable domain (outside the CDR3, taken from reference TRBV7-8 and TRBJ2-7): GAGVSQSPRYKVAKRGQDVALRCDPISGHVSLFWYQQALGQGPEFLTYFQNEAQLDKSGLPSDRFFAERPEGSVSTLKIQRTQQEDSAVYLCASRVGTGSSYEQYFGPGTRLTVT.